What follows are 29 T cell receptor beta chains derived from one specimen sequenced in a study of T cells expressing NK-cell markers. TCRdb re-called the 5' RACE reads, yielding one record per CDR3 amino acid sequence without DNA. Its listing shows some 450,000 distinct CDR3 sequences. The sequencing input was blood T cells: a sorted CD56 or NKG2C T cell subset, CD4+ or CD8+ T cells, or bulk PBMC T cells (not recorded which). Every receptor here comes from a woman between 18 and 70 years old in good health.

The chain couples TRBV15 to TRBJ2-1. The germline V gene encodes CDR1 LNHNV and CDR2 YYDKDF (reference sequence). The CDR3 spans 15 residues. The CDR3 loop is CATSRGRGSYNEQFF. Complete variable domain (other parts from reference TRBV15 and TRBJ2-1): DAMVIQNPRYQVTQFGKPVTLSCSQTLNHNVMYWYQQKSSQAPKLLFHYYDKDFNNEADTPDNFQSRRPNTSFCFLDIRSPGLGDTAMYLCATSRGRGSYNEQFFGPGTRLTVL.

The CDR3 loop reads CASSPGAGNTEAFF. The chain joins TRBV18 to TRBJ1-1. Germline assignment: CDR1 KGHSH and CDR2 LQKENI. The CDR3 contains 14 residues. Supplemented by reference TRBV18 and TRBJ1-1, the full variable domain reads NAGVMQNPRHLVRRRGQEARLRCSPMKGHSHVYWYRQLPEEGLKFMVYLQKENIIDESGMPKERFSAEFPKEGPSILRIQQVVRGDSAAYFCASSPGAGNTEAFFGQGTRLTVV.

The gene calls are TRBV6-2 or TRBV6-3 and TRBJ1-1; checking the TCRdb D call of TRBD1 is not possible without DNA. Looked up from germline, CDR1 is MNHEY and CDR2 is SVGEGT. The CDR3 sequence is 12 residues long. The chain's CDR3 is CASRPWNTEAFF.

V usage is TRBV7-2 and J usage is TRBJ2-5; TCRdb returns TRBD1, unconfirmable since there is no DNA. Germline V gene data show CDR1 as SGHTA and CDR2 as FQGNSA. The CDR3 consists of 14 residues. CDR3 residues: CASSLTRPVETQYF.

The rearrangement links TRBV20-1 to TRBJ2-1; absent DNA, TCRdb's TRBD2 call cannot be checked. CDR1 is DFQATT and CDR2 is SNEGSKA in the germline V gene (reference sequence). This CDR3 has 16 amino acids. This chain's CDR3 is CSARGLARSSYNEQFF.

The V and J genes are TRBV5-1 and TRBJ2-7; TCRdb calls TRBD2, which cannot be checked without DNA. The germline V gene has CDR1 SGHRS and CDR2 YFSETQ. CDR3 length: 15 residues. This chain's CDR3 is CASSLGGSGAYEQYF. The complete variable domain, with remaining parts taken from reference TRBV5-1 and TRBJ2-7, reads KAGVTQTPRYLIKTRGQQVTLSCSPISGHRSVSWYQQTPGQGLQFLFEYFSETQRNKGNFPGRFSGRQFSNSRSEMNVSTLELGDSALYLCASSLGGSGAYEQYFGPGTRLTVT.

The chain is built from TRBV20-1 and TRBJ2-3; TCRdb proposes TRBD1, but this gene call is untestable without DNA. This CDR3 spans 14 amino acids. Germline CDR1 reads DFQATT; CDR2 reads SNEGSKA (reference sequence). This chain's CDR3 is CSAQDRGRSDTQYF.

The chain combines TRBV20-1 with TRBJ1-3; the TCRdb call, TRBD1, lacks DNA for checking. In germline, CDR1 is DFQATT, CDR2 SNEGSKA (reference sequence). The CDR3 covers 14 residues. CDR3 region: CSAVNRGGGNTIYF.

The chain uses TRBV20-1 and TRBJ2-2; as DNA is missing, the TRBD1 call by TCRdb cannot be tested. Germline V gene sequence: CDR1 DFQATT, CDR2 SNEGSKA (reference sequence). The CDR3 contains 14 residues. Here the CDR3 reads CSARADSNTGELFF.

This sequence joins TRBV3-1 and TRBJ2-1; TCRdb outputs TRBD2, but without DNA this stays unchecked. Germline V gene lookup returns CDR1 LGHDT and CDR2 YNNKEL (reference sequence). CDR3 length: 14 residues. This CDR3 reads CASSPGLEVNEQFF.

The J gene is TRBJ1-5, the V gene TRBV20-1; TCRdb returns TRBD1, unconfirmable since there is no DNA. Germline-derived CDR1 and CDR2 are DFQATT and SNEGSKA (reference sequence). The CDR3 covers 15 residues. CDR3 in amino acids: CSATGTGVGSQPQHF.

This rearrangement joins TRBV28 to TRBJ2-1; absent DNA, TCRdb's TRBD2 call cannot be checked. Germline lookup yields CDR1 MDHEN and CDR2 SYDVKM. The CDR3 is 16 amino acids. The CDR3 sequence: CASSLYLGRGFNEQFF. The variable domain in full, with the rest retrieved from reference TRBV28 and TRBJ2-1, is DVKVTQSSRYLVKRTGEKVFLECVQDMDHENMFWYRQDPGLGLRLIYFSYDVKMKEKGDIPEGYSVSREKKERFSLILESASTNQTSMYLCASSLYLGRGFNEQFFGPGTRLTVL.

V is TRBV6-2 or TRBV6-3 and J is TRBJ2-3. The CDR3 loop spans 14 amino acids. From germline, CDR1 is MNHEY and CDR2 SVGEGT. The CDR3 loop reads CASTRTSTPDTQYF.

V and J are TRBV10-3 and TRBJ2-7; TCRdb calls TRBD1, which cannot be checked without DNA. Germline-derived CDR1 and CDR2 are ENHRY and SYGVKD. This CDR3 comprises 13 residues. CDR3 amino acids: CASEDRELDEQYF.

V and J are TRBV28 and TRBJ2-7. Germline values: CDR1 MDHEN, CDR2 SYDVKM. The CDR3 is 17 amino acids. CDR3 sequence: CASSDLSGPRTSYEQYF.

The chain links TRBV4-3 to TRBJ1-1. In germline, CDR1 is LGHNA, CDR2 YSLEER. The CDR3 contains 17 residues. The chain's CDR3 is CASSQLTESGMNTEAFF.

CDR3 residues: CASSLRLSPLHF. The chain has TRBV28 and TRBJ1-6. Germline assignment: CDR1 MDHEN and CDR2 SYDVKM. The CDR3 is made up of 12 amino acids. Together with reference TRBV28 and TRBJ1-6, the CDR3 gives the full variable domain: DVKVTQSSRYLVKRTGEKVFLECVQDMDHENMFWYRQDPGLGLRLIYFSYDVKMKEKGDIPEGYSVSREKKERFSLILESASTNQTSMYLCASSLRLSPLHFGNGTRLTVT.

The CDR3: CASLYHASGGTDTQYF. The chain uses TRBV21-1 and TRBJ2-3. TRBV21-1 is an annotated pseudogene. The CDR3 is 16 amino acids.

The rearrangement links TRBV4-3 to TRBJ2-1; the D call from TCRdb, TRBD1, cannot be confirmed without DNA. This CDR3 comprises 15 residues. Germline loops: CDR1 LGHNA, CDR2 YSLEER. The CDR3 reads CASSQEGRTANEQFF.

This chain connects TRBV20-1 to TRBJ1-5. The V gene's germline CDR1 is DFQATT and CDR2 SNEGSKA (reference sequence). The CDR3 covers 13 residues. The CDR3 region is CSASRDSNQPQHF.

The chain couples TRBV12-3 or TRBV12-4 to TRBJ2-5. The CDR3 runs to 14 residues. CDR3 sequence reads: CASSFRLAQETQYF.

The genes are TRBV4-3 and TRBJ2-1; TCRdb gives TRBD1 as the D gene, but with no DNA this cannot be confirmed. From germline, CDR1 is LGHNA and CDR2 YSLEER. This CDR3 is 16 amino acids long. The CDR3 protein is CASSQERQGTYNEQFF.

The chain is built from TRBV4-3 and TRBJ2-1; the TCRdb call, TRBD1, lacks DNA for checking. CDR1 and CDR2 (germline): LGHNA, YSLEER. This CDR3 spans 15 amino acids. CDR3 loop: CASTLDRGNDNEQFF.

The rearrangement joins TRBV11-2 to TRBJ2-5; TCRdb's assignment of TRBD2 cannot be checked, as there is no DNA. CDR1 is SGHAT and CDR2 is FQNNGV in the germline V gene. The CDR3 length is 15 residues. Here the CDR3 reads CASSLVLGDWKTQYF.

This sequence joins TRBV29-1 and TRBJ2-7; the TCRdb D gene call, TRBD1, has no DNA to confirm it. The CDR3 consists of 13 residues. Looked up from germline, CDR1 is SQVTM and CDR2 is ANQGSEA. The CDR3 here is CSGGQGVSYEQYF.

The V call is TRBV6-1, the J call TRBJ1-4; no DNA is available, so the TRBD1 call from TCRdb remains unchecked. This CDR3 spans 14 amino acids. CDR1 MNHNS and CDR2 SASEGT come from the germline V gene. The CDR3 reads CASSPRGWDEKLFF.

The chain joins TRBV4-1 to TRBJ2-7; TCRdb gives TRBD1 as the D gene, but with no DNA this cannot be confirmed. Germline assignment: CDR1 MGHRA and CDR2 YSYEKL. The CDR3 is made up of 15 amino acids. CDR3 region: CASSEAPSPPYEQYF.

The J gene is TRBJ1-2, the V gene TRBV20-1. Germline CDR1 DFQATT, CDR2 SNEGSKA (reference sequence). The CDR3 sequence is 12 residues long. CDR3 residues: CSASTGNYGYTF.

The chain has TRBV4-3 and TRBJ2-2; TCRdb indicates TRBD1, and absent DNA this call remains unverified. Looked up from germline, CDR1 is LGHNA and CDR2 is YSLEER. The CDR3 extends over 17 amino acids. The CDR3 sequence is CASSLSGIGSNTGELFF.